The 29 T cell receptor beta chains below all came from one sample that was sequenced in a study of blood T cell repertoires in COVID-19. Data came from immunoSEQ multiplex PCR; TCRdb stores just in-frame clones and leaves some out. The sample lists just over 150,000 clones; just under 95% were seen once. The material sequenced was peripheral blood. The receptors here all came from a woman aged 50 to 60 with acute or convalescent COVID-19.

This clone was seen a single time. V is TRBV18 and J is TRBJ1-2, with D unresolved. CDR1 is KGHSH, CDR2 LQKENI, per germline. This CDR3 comprises 16 residues. V lost 2 bases and J 3 bases, leaving 16 bases between the germline ends. This CDR3 reads CASSPIHARSDYGYTF. CDR3 nucleotides: TGTGCCAGCTCACCAATTCACGCTCGTTCGGACTATGGCTACACCTTC.

The chain couples TRBV7-2 to TRBJ1-2; 7 bases line up with TRBD1. Germline-derived CDR1 and CDR2 are SGHTA and FQGNSA. The trim removed 2 bases at V and 0 bases at J, leaving 15 bases unmatched. There are 19 residues in the CDR3. CDR3 sequence: CASSLLINVRDRANYGYTF. CDR3 sequence (DNA): TGTGCCAGCAGCTTATTGATAAACGTTCGGGACAGAGCTAACTATGGCTACACCTTC.

The count of this clone is one. The genes are TRBV7-9 and TRBJ2-2; no firm D call. Germline V gene sequence: CDR1 SEHNR, CDR2 FQNEAQ (reference sequence). The CDR3 loop spans 16 amino acids. Trimming left V 1 base short and J 0 bases short, with 9 bases between. In nucleotides, the CDR3 is TGTGCCAGCAGCTTAGGAGTCCAGGCGAACACCGGGGAGCTGTTTTTT. As protein: CASSLGVQANTGELFF.

The rearrangement links TRBV5-5 to TRBJ1-2, with D possibly matching TRBD1 (5 bases). V lost 4 bases and J 5 bases, leaving 15 bases between the germline ends. CDR3 size: 14 residues. From germline, CDR1 is SGHKS and CDR2 YYEKEE (reference sequence). This CDR3 is CASSPGGDWYGYTF. The CDR3 region has the DNA TGTGCCAGCAGCCCCGGGGGGGATTGGTATGGCTACACCTTC.

This chain connects TRBV6-5 to TRBJ1-3; possibly TRBD1 for D (6 bases). Germline V gene lookup returns CDR1 MNHEY and CDR2 SVGAGI. Trimming pared 8 bases from V and 0 bases from J, leaving 8 bases between. The CDR3 contains 13 residues. Written as DNA, the CDR3 is TGTGCCAGCGGACAGCTCTCTGGAAACACCATATATTTT. Translating gives CASGQLSGNTIYF.

This clone appeared once. The genes are TRBV27 and TRBJ1-5, with 7 bases lining up with TRBD1. The length of the CDR3 is 17 residues. V shed 1 base and J 2 bases; nucleotides not matched to a gene: 8. Germline CDR1 MNHEY, CDR2 SMNVEV (reference sequence). The CDR3 region has the DNA TGTGCCAGCAGTTTATACGGGGGCAGGGGGGGCAATCAGCCCCAGCATTTT. As protein: CASSLYGGRGGNQPQHF.

The V and J genes are TRBV13 and TRBJ2-2; 7 bases map to TRBD1. Germline trimming cut 1 base from V and 1 base from J; bases unmatched to any gene: 3. Germline assignment: CDR1 PRHDT and CDR2 FYEKMQ (reference sequence). The CDR3 loop spans 16 amino acids. Here the CDR3 DNA reads TGTGCCAGCAGCTTAGCCCGGACAGGGAACACCGGGGAGCTGTTTTTT. Protein sequence: CASSLARTGNTGELFF.

The chain joins TRBV19 to TRBJ2-7, with TRBD2 matching over 10 bases. In germline, CDR1 is LNHDA, CDR2 SQIVND (reference sequence). The CDR3 contains 15 residues. V lost 6 bases and J lost 1; bases outside the gene matches: 6. CDR3 bases: TGTGCCAGTAGCCTAGCGGGAGAGGGGTCCTACGAGCAGTACTTC. It is translated as CASSLAGEGSYEQYF. The full variable domain, its missing parts supplied by reference TRBV19 and TRBJ2-7, is DGGITQSPKYLFRKEGQNVTLSCEQNLNHDAMYWYRQDPGQGLRLIYYSQIVNDFQKGDIAEGYSVSREKKESFPLTVTSAQKNPTAFYLCASSLAGEGSYEQYFGPGTRLTVT.

The V gene is TRBV30, the J gene TRBJ1-1, with D perhaps TRBD1 (5 bases). CDR1 GTSNPN and CDR2 SVGIG come from the germline V gene (reference sequence). The length of the CDR3 is 15 residues. V shed 0 bases and J shed 3 bases, with 14 bases lying between them. The CDR3: CAWSVGVVVYTEAFF. The CDR3 region has the DNA TGTGCCTGGAGTGTAGGGGTGGTGGTGTACACTGAAGCTTTCTTT.

The chain links TRBV6-5 to TRBJ1-2; no definite D call. V shed 2 bases and J shed 6 bases, with 10 bases lying between them. The CDR3 spans 13 residues. Germline CDR1 reads MNHEY; CDR2 reads SVGAGI. The DNA of the CDR3 is TGTGCCAGCAGTTACGGAGTGGAAAATGGCTACACCTTC. Translation gives CASSYGVENGYTF.

On this clone: The same CDR3 also results from other DNA sequences found in this sample. This rearrangement joins TRBV28 to TRBJ2-1, with D tentatively TRBD2 (6 bases). This CDR3 region has 16 residues. CDR1 is MDHEN, CDR2 SYDVKM, per germline. V was clipped by 11 bases and J by 1 base, with 21 bases between them. This chain's CDR3 is CASASAGGRSYNEQFF. The CDR3 nucleotides are TGTGCCTCAGCCTCTGCCGGAGGGCGATCCTACAATGAGCAGTTCTTC.

The chain has TRBV29-1 and TRBJ2-7; the match to TRBD1 covers 9 bases. Trimming took 0 bases from V and 2 from J; bases not matched to a gene: 5. This CDR3 has 15 amino acids. In germline, CDR1 is SQVTM, CDR2 ANQGSEA. The CDR3 spells CSVEDGQGTAYEQYF. DNA of the CDR3: TGCAGCGTTGAAGACGGACAGGGGACGGCCTACGAGCAGTACTTC.

The CDR3 is CASSYGGAYMNTEAFF. The CDR3 coding sequence is TGTGCCAGCAGTTATGGAGGGGCCTATATGAACACTGAAGCTTTCTTT. J is TRBJ1-1 and V is TRBV6-5, with D perhaps TRBD1 (5 bases). CDR1 is MNHEY, CDR2 SVGAGI, per germline. V was cut by 3 bases and J by 0 bases, with 14 bases left in between. CDR3 length: 16 residues.

The CDR3 loop is CASSSAGRGTGELFF. The CDR3 DNA follows: TGTGCCAGCAGCTCGGCAGGGAGGGGGACCGGGGAGCTGTTTTTT. The V gene is TRBV7-2, the J gene TRBJ2-2; possible D gene TRBD2, 7 bases. The germline V gene has CDR1 SGHTA and CDR2 FQGNSA. The CDR3 has 15 residues. Trimming took 4 bases from V and 5 from J, leaving 14 bases between them.

The chain joins TRBV7-3 to TRBJ2-1, with 9 bases matching TRBD2. The CDR3 is 17 residues long. Germline V gene data show CDR1 as SGHTA and CDR2 as FQGTGA. Losses at the gene ends were 3 bases for V and 8 bases for J; bases not matched to a gene: 14. The CDR3 DNA sequence: TGTGCCAGCAGCTTGTCCGGCGGGAGGGTGTATTTTTATGAGCAGTTCTTC. Protein sequence: CASSLSGGRVYFYEQFF.

CDR3 DNA: TGTGCCAGCAGCCACCTTCGGGGGGGGCTACGGGAGACCCAGTACTTC. Translation: CASSHLRGGLRETQYF. This chain links TRBV11-2 with TRBJ2-5, with 8 bases that match TRBD2. This CDR3 is 16 amino acids long. CDR1 and CDR2 (germline): SGHAT, FQNNGV. V lost 5 bases to trimming and J lost 5 bases; unmatched junction nucleotides: 13.

This sequence joins TRBV12-5 and TRBJ1-2, with D uncertain. Germline V gene data show CDR1 as LGHNT and CDR2 as FRNRAP. This CDR3 is built from 12 residues. The V end was cut by 5 bases, the J end by 5 bases, with 9 bases between. The CDR3 DNA reads TGTGCTAGTGGTGTAGATAATTATGGCTACACCTTC. Its translation: CASGVDNYGYTF.

J is TRBJ2-1 and V is TRBV7-2, with D tentatively TRBD2 (5 bases). This CDR3 spans 14 amino acids. With 5 bases removed from V and 4 bases from J, the gap between germline ends came to 12 bases. Germline-derived CDR1 and CDR2 are SGHTA and FQGNSA. CDR3 sequence reads: CASSLGREYNEQFF. The DNA of the CDR3 is TGTGCCAGCAGCCTCGGACGGGAATACAATGAGCAGTTCTTC.

The chain couples TRBV11-2 to TRBJ2-7, with TRBD2 matching 12 bases. The CDR3 runs to 16 residues. CDR1 is SGHAT and CDR2 is FQNNGV in the germline V gene. The trim removed 1 base at V and 2 bases at J, leaving 3 bases unmatched. The CDR3 sequence is CASSLGASGRAYEQYF. CDR3 sequence (DNA): TGTGCCAGCAGCTTAGGGGCTAGCGGGAGGGCCTACGAGCAGTACTTC.

This clone occurred a few times. The rearrangement uses TRBV7-8 and TRBJ1-6; weak D call: TRBD1 (6 bases). Deletions cut 5 bases from V and 7 bases from J, with 15 bases between. The CDR3 is 15 residues long. The V gene's germline CDR1 is SGHVS and CDR2 FQNEAQ. The CDR3 DNA is TGTGCCAGCAGCCCGGGGGAGGGGGAGAATTCACCCCTCCACTTT. It codes for CASSPGEGENSPLHF.

This clone showed up just once. The sample carries other DNA sequences with the same CDR3. The chain carries TRBV30 and TRBJ1-1, with 9 bases lining up with TRBD1. The CDR3 contains 13 residues. CDR1 GTSNPN and CDR2 SVGIG come from the germline V gene (reference sequence). With V trimmed by 3 bases and J by 1 base, 0 bases remained unmatched. Here the CDR3 reads CAWRDRGNTEAFF. The CDR3 region has the DNA TGTGCCTGGAGGGACAGGGGGAACACTGAAGCTTTCTTT.

The chain links TRBV5-4 to TRBJ2-7, with D perhaps matching TRBD1 (6 bases). The CDR3 is 16 amino acids. The V end lost 4 bases, the J end lost 0 bases, and 17 bases lay between the germline ends. Germline-derived CDR1 and CDR2 are SGHNT and YYREEE (reference sequence). CDR3 residues: CASSQSTRGNSYEQYF. The CDR3 region has the DNA TGTGCCAGCAGCCAAAGCACCAGGGGAAACTCCTACGAGCAGTACTTC.

CDR3 DNA sequence: TGCGCCAGCAGCTCGACACCGGGACAGGGAGAGACCCAGTACTTC. Translating it yields CASSSTPGQGETQYF. V is TRBV5-1 and J is TRBJ2-5; 9 bases align to TRBD1. Germline V lookup: CDR1 SGHRS, CDR2 YFSETQ. This CDR3 has 15 residues. J gave up 4 bases and V 3 bases, and 7 bases lay outside the gene matches.

This clone occurred once. The genes are TRBV7-6 and TRBJ2-7, with D perhaps TRBD2 (6 bases). Germline CDR1 is SGHVS and CDR2 is FNYEAQ. The CDR3 has 15 amino acids. V was trimmed by 1 base and J by 3 bases, leaving 13 bases between them. The CDR3 DNA sequence: TGTGCCAGCAGCTTAGGTGGGGGGACGAACTACGAGCAGTACTTC. This sequence encodes CASSLGGGTNYEQYF.

The chain links TRBV5-4 to TRBJ2-2; D not resolved. V lost 5 bases and J lost 4, with 18 bases in between. Germline CDR1 and CDR2: SGHNT and YYREEE (reference sequence). The CDR3 is 16 residues long. The CDR3 sequence is CASSSPEKAITGELFF. As DNA, the CDR3 is TGTGCCAGCAGTTCTCCTGAGAAAGCTATCACCGGGGAGCTGTTTTTT. The full variable domain, its missing parts supplied by reference TRBV5-4 and TRBJ2-2, is ETGVTQSPTHLIKTRGQQVTLRCSSQSGHNTVSWYQQALGQGPQFIFQYYREEENGRGNFPPRFSGLQFPNYSSELNVNALELDDSALYLCASSSPEKAITGELFFGEGSRLTVL.

The rearrangement uses TRBV14 and TRBJ1-2, with D tentatively TRBD1 (5 bases). Germline V gene data show CDR1 as SGHDN and CDR2 as FVKESK. This CDR3 comprises 13 residues. The ends were cut back, 4 bases at V and 5 bases at J, with 11 bases in the middle. The CDR3: CASSPGPSYGYTF. In DNA, the CDR3 is TGTGCCAGCAGCCCAGGGCCTTCTTATGGCTACACCTTC. Variable domain in full (rest from reference TRBV14 and TRBJ1-2): EAGVTQFPSHSVIEKGQTVTLRCDPISGHDNLYWYRRVMGKEIKFLLHFVKESKQDESGMPNNRFLAERTGGTYSTLKVQPAELEDSGVYFCASSPGPSYGYTFGSGTRLTVV.

The CDR3 here is CASSLVTLAGGPGTDTQYF. In nucleotides, the CDR3 is TGTGCCAGCAGCTTAGTCACCCTAGCGGGAGGGCCTGGAACAGATACGCAGTATTTT. The chain links TRBV7-2 to TRBJ2-3, with 12 bases that match TRBD2. Germline trimming cut 1 base from V and 3 bases from J; bases unmatched to any gene: 11. This CDR3 has 19 amino acids. Germline assignment: CDR1 SGHTA and CDR2 FQGNSA.

The chain joins TRBV6-4 to TRBJ1-2; D unresolved. The germline V and J ends were trimmed by 0 bases and 7 bases, with 3 bases remaining between them. CDR1 and CDR2 (germline): MRHNA, SNTAGT. This CDR3 has 11 amino acids. The CDR3 nucleotides read TGTGCCAGCAGTGACTCGAGTGGCTACACCTTC. It is translated as CASSDSSGYTF.

The rearrangement joins TRBV3-1 (or the pseudogene TRBV3-2) to TRBJ2-2; D unresolved. From germline, CDR1 is LGHDT and CDR2 YNNKEL (reference sequence). The V and J ends lost 4 bases and 2 bases respectively, with 11 bases between them. The length of the CDR3 is 15 residues. CDR3: CASSPITVNTGELFF. CDR3 in DNA: TGTGCCAGCAGCCCCATAACAGTCAACACCGGGGAGCTGTTTTTT.